The rows below give T cell receptor beta chains drawn from one sample of a study of OX40 agonist ivuxolimab in advanced cancers. Here immunoSEQ multiplex PCR was the method, and the copy in TCRdb shows in-frame clones only, minus some. The sample has some 70,000 clones, 75% to 95% seen once. The sample in question was CD4+ or CD8+ T cells sorted from blood, obtained in a trial of the OX40 agonist ivuxolimab. All receptors derive from an adult with an advanced solid tumor such as melanoma, head and neck, liver or kidney cancer. Each CDR3 is given with its conserved first and last residue. D genes are given only for firm matches. Expanded clones get a size class; other rows say once, few or many, or leave the size out.

>TRBJ1-2|once|14|TRBV5-1|.
TGCGCCAGCAGCTTGGGACAGACACTACTTGGCTACACCTTC
CASSLGQTLLGYTF
>TRBJ1-1|.|13|TRBV6-1|.
TGTGCCAGCAGTCGGGACGGTAACACTGAAGCTTTCTTT
CASSRDGNTEAFF
>TRBJ1-2|.|12|TRBV14|.
TGTGCCAGCAGCCAAGATGCCTATGGCTACACCTTC
CASSQDAYGYTF
>TRBJ2-3|.|15|TRBV7-7|.
TGTGCTAGCAGCTCCTCCGGGACTAGCACAGATACGCAGTATTTT
CASSSSGTSTDTQYF
>TRBJ2-1|.|14|TRBV29-1|TRBD1
TGCAGCGTTGATAGGACAGGGGTCTACAATGAGCAGTTCTTC
CSVDRTGVYNEQFF
>TRBJ2-7|.|14|TRBV21-1|.
TGTGCCAGCGGTGGGGACAGGGGGCTTTACGAGCAGTACTTC
CASGGDRGLYEQYF
>TRBJ2-4|.|14|TRBV18|.
TGTGCCAGCTCCCCTTGGGCAGGGCGGTACATTCAGTACTTC
CASSPWAGRYIQYF
>TRBJ1-2|once|15|TRBV27|.
TGTGCCAGCAGCCGTGTGGGGGGCGCAAACTATGGCTACACCTTC
CASSRVGGANYGYTF
>TRBJ2-3|.|13|TRBV7-3|.
TGTGCCAGCAGCACCCCCTTCGCGTCTACGCAGTATTTT
CASSTPFASTQYF
>TRBJ2-5|.|16|TRBV7-3|.
TGTGCCAGCAGCTTAATGCCTAGCGCGGGCCAAGAGACCCAGTACTTC
CASSLMPSAGQETQYF
>TRBJ2-2|.|15|TRBV10-3|.
TGTGCCATCAGTGACTCCGGGGCCGACACCGGGGAGCTGTTTTTT
CAISDSGADTGELFF
>TRBJ2-1|.|15|TRBV28|.
TGTGCCAGCAGTCCAGCGGGACCAGGGGGGGATGAGCAGTTCTTC
CASSPAGPGGDEQFF
>TRBJ2-7|.|13|TRBV19|.
TGTGCCAGTAGTATGGTTTCAGGGTACGAGCAGTACTTC
CASSMVSGYEQYF
>TRBJ1-2|.|11|TRBV6-1|.
TGTGCCAGCAGTGAGGACGGTGGCTACACCTTC
CASSEDGGYTF
>TRBJ2-1|.|15|TRBV5-1|.
TGCGCCATTCTAAACCCAGGGGAATCCTACAATGAGCAGTTCTTC
CAILNPGESYNEQFF
>TRBJ2-3|.|17|TRBV7-8|TRBD2
TGTGCCAGCAGCTCCGCCGTAGCGGGGGGGATAACAGATACGCAGTATTTT
CASSSAVAGGITDTQYF
>TRBJ1-1|.|13|TRBV5-1|.
TGCGCCAGCAGCTCTGGGGGTCCCACTGAAGCTTTCTTT
CASSSGGPTEAFF
>TRBJ1-6|.|14|TRBV27|.
TGTGCCAGCAGTCCCGGCAGCTATAATTCACCCCTCCACTTT
CASSPGSYNSPLHF
>TRBJ1-4|once|11|TRBV10-3|.
TGTGCCATCGGGGAGGGGGAAAAACTGTTTTTT
CAIGEGEKLFF
>TRBJ2-3|.|16|TRBV30|TRBD2
TGTGCCTGGAGTGTACGGACTAGCGGGATGGCAGATACGCAGTATTTT
CAWSVRTSGMADTQYF
>TRBJ2-2|.|14|TRBV7-8|.
TGTGCCAGCAGCTTGATATCGTGGGCCGGGGAGCTGTTTTTT
CASSLISWAGELFF
>TRBJ2-3|.|14|TRBV19|.
TGTGCCAGTAGGGGGAGACAGAGCACAGATACGCAGTATTTT
CASRGRQSTDTQYF
>TRBJ2-7|.|14|TRBV7-2|TRBD1
TGTGCCAGCAGCCCTCCGGGACAGATATACGAGCAGTACTTC
CASSPPGQIYEQYF
>TRBJ2-5|.|11|TRBV18|.
TGTGCCAGCTCAACAAAAGAGACCCAGTACTTC
CASSTKETQYF
>TRBJ2-1|.|15|TRBV25-1|.
TGTGCCAGCAGTGAATTTAGAGGGGGCTACAATGAGCAGTTCTTC
CASSEFRGGYNEQFF